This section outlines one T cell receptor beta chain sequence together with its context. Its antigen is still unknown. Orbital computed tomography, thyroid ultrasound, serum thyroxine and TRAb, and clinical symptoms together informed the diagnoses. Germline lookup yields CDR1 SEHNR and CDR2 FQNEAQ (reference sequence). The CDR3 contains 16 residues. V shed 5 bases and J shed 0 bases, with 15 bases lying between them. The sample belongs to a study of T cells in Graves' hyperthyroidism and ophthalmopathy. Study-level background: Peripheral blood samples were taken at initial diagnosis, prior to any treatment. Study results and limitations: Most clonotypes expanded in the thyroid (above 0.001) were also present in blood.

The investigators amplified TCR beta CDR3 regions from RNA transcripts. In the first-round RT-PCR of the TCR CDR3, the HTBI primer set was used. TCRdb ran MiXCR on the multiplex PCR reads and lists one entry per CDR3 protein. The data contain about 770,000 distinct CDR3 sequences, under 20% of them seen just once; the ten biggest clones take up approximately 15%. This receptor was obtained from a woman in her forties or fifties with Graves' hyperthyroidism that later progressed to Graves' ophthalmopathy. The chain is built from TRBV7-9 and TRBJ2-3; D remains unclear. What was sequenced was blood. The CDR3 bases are TGTGCCAGCAGCCCAAGCCTTAGCCCGAGCACAGATACGCAGTATTTT. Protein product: CASSPSLSPSTDTQYF. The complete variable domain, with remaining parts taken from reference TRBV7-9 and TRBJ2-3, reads DTGVSQNPRHKITKRGQNVTFRCDPISEHNRLYWYRQTLGQGPEFLTYFQNEAQLEKSRLLSDRFSAERPKGSFSTLEIQRTEQGDSAMYLCASSPSLSPSTDTQYFGPGTRLTVL.